This TCR beta chain was recovered during a study of cytomegalovirus exposure and HLA in healthy donors. Broader study findings: An apparent linkage of common viral pathogens to several of the most significant clusters emerged in a later analysis.

The PCR used 60 Vbeta and 13 Jbeta primers. Produced via immunoSEQ multiplex PCR; TCRdb's table is partial and in-frame only. Of more than 85,000 clones listed, approximately 77% were seen once; the top ten hold roughly 9.6%. For this clone: Antigen specificity is unknown.

The CDR3 is 17 residues long. Trimming removed 2 bases at V and 5 bases at J, with 18 bases between. From germline, CDR1 is SGHDN and CDR2 FVKESK. V and J are TRBV14 and TRBJ2-2; TRBD1 is a possible D gene (5 bases). The sample was PBMCs. This receptor was obtained from a male donor in good health and CMV-seropositive. The CDR3 sequence: CASSQLVSAGKTGELFF. The CDR3 DNA sequence: TGTGCCAGCAGCCAACTAGTCTCGGCAGGGAAGACCGGGGAGCTGTTTTTT.